This entry features one T cell receptor (beta chain) sequence. This entry is derived from a study of blood T cell repertoires in COVID-19. Here immunoSEQ multiplex PCR was the method, and the copy in TCRdb shows in-frame clones only, minus some. Of about 150,000 clones listed, just under 85% are singletons. What was sequenced was peripheral blood. This TCR derives from a woman aged 80 or older with COVID-19, enrolled during active disease.

CDR3 coding DNA: TGCGCCAGCAGCTTGGTGGGGGGAGGGAATCCCTACAATGAGCAGTTCTTC. Translated, it gives CASSLVGGGNPYNEQFF. The rearrangement links TRBV5-1 to TRBJ2-1; TRBD2 matches at 7 bases. With 0 bases clipped from V and 2 bases from J, the junction kept 8 bases outside the gene matches. CDR3 length: 17 amino acids. Germline V gives CDR1 SGHRS, CDR2 YFSETQ. Complete variable domain (other parts from reference TRBV5-1 and TRBJ2-1): KAGVTQTPRYLIKTRGQQVTLSCSPISGHRSVSWYQQTPGQGLQFLFEYFSETQRNKGNFPGRFSGRQFSNSRSEMNVSTLELGDSALYLCASSLVGGGNPYNEQFFGPGTRLTVL.